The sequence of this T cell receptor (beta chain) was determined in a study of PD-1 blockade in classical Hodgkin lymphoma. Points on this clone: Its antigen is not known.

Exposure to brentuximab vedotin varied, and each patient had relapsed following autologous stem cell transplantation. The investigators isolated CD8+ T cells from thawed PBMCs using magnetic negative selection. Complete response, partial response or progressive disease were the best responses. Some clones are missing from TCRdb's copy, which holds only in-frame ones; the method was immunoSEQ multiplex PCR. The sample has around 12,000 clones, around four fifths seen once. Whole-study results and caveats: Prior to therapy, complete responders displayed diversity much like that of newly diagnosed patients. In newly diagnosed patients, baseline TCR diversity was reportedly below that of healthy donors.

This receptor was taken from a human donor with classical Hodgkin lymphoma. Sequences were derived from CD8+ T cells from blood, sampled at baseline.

CDR3 DNA sequence: TGTGCCAGCAGTTACAGCGGGGGGTTACAAGAGACCCAGTACTTC. Its protein product is CASSYSGGLQETQYF. This chain joins TRBV6-5 and TRBJ2-5, with 9 positions matching TRBD2. Germline V gene sequence: CDR1 MNHEY, CDR2 SVGAGI. The CDR3 length is 15 residues. Trimming removed 2 bases from V and 2 bases from J; junction bases left unmatched: 3.